The present T cell receptor (beta chain) was sequenced within a study of cytotoxic CD8 clonotypes in ibrutinib-treated CLL (dated by TCRdb to about 2021). Study-level background: The cohort had over ten relapsed/refractory and roughly 15 treatment-naive patients; 17 to 18 were IGHV unmutated. Partial responses were observed in about 25 patients and complete responses in 2; after a median follow-up of 68 months, remission was maintained in 14 patients and progression was observed in about twelve. Response samples were taken after a median of around 13 months on treatment, ranging from about 6 to 40 months. On average, each sample yielded some 250,000 productive templates and tens of thousands of productive rearrangements. Longitudinal samples were obtainable from about 30% of the roughly 90 participants in the trial. Cryopreserved peripheral blood mononuclear cells were obtained before treatment, at response, and at either sustained remission or disease progression. Findings and caveats that apply to the study as a whole: At baseline, clonality was higher than in age-matched healthy donors and showed a strong correlation with circulating CD8+ T-cell counts. At ibrutinib response clonality went up, during sustained remission it held steady, and at progression it dropped back toward baseline. Public clonotypes were rare and either shrank or stayed stable during treatment, and the rise in clonality at ibrutinib response reflected expansion of private clonotypes. Lymph node repertoires were not examined, and the timing of sampling was not matched between patients in sustained remission and those whose disease progressed.

This clone was counted a few times. The specificity of this receptor is unknown. Base qualities are missing; no much larger clone stands one base away. Each clonotype received, on average, around 9.6x coverage in deep resolution sequencing performed on a MiSeq, where the target depth lay between 1 in 1 million and 1 in 200,000 T cells. TCR beta libraries were generated with the immunoSEQ hsTCRB Kit. The authors processed their data as follows. The data were analyzed with ImmunoSEQ Analyzer and ImmunoSEQ Data Assistant, and V, D and J gene assignments followed IMGT definitions. Clonality was computed as one minus normalized Shannon entropy of productive rearrangement frequencies, ranging from 0 to 1. Only overrepresented clonotypes making up at least 0.05% of the repertoire of each patient were included in the public clonotype analysis. About a dozen age-matched healthy donor repertoires from immuneACCESS served as clonality controls. TCRdb provides this immuneACCESS table in a form limited to in-frame rearrangements. Some clones are lacking; in checked studies, under half of them reflect an unresolved V gene, and why the rest are absent is not known. V and J calls and clone size come straight from that table; D and trimming were deduced from the DNA. The sample table lists under 15,000 clones, around 60% of them with a count of one. The biggest ten clones account for 40% of the sample.

Roughly 2 micrograms of genomic DNA were extracted from cryopreserved PBMCs for TCR beta library preparation. Longitudinal blood samples from CLL patients on ibrutinib monotherapy underwent high-throughput TCR beta sequencing. The patients took part in an open-label, single-center phase 2 trial of ibrutinib monotherapy. The TCR sequence derives from a human donor with chronic lymphocytic leukemia. The starting material was PBMCs, obtained before ibrutinib treatment.

The CDR3 protein is CASSPFYGGANVLTF. The DNA sequence is given as TGTGCCAGCAGTCCCTTCTATGGTGGGGCCAACGTCCTGACTTTC. The receptor chain draws on TRBV27 and TRBJ2-6; the D gene identity is not certain. Spanning cysteine to phenylalanine, the CDR3 consists of 15 amino acids. Solely the CDR3 DNA is kept, with 45 bases framed from the first base. According to the germline V gene (reference sequence), CDR1 reads MNHEY and CDR2 reads SMNVEV. V sheds 5 bases and J sheds 3 bases, leaving 11 bases between their ends. The CDR3, completed at both ends by the reference TRBV27 and TRBJ2-6 genes, gives the full variable domain EAQVTQNPRYLITVTGKKLTVTCSQNMNHEYMSWYRQDPGLGLRQIYYSMNVEVTDKGDVPEGYKVSRKEKRNFPLILESPSPNQTSLYFCASSPFYGGANVLTFGAGSRLTVL.